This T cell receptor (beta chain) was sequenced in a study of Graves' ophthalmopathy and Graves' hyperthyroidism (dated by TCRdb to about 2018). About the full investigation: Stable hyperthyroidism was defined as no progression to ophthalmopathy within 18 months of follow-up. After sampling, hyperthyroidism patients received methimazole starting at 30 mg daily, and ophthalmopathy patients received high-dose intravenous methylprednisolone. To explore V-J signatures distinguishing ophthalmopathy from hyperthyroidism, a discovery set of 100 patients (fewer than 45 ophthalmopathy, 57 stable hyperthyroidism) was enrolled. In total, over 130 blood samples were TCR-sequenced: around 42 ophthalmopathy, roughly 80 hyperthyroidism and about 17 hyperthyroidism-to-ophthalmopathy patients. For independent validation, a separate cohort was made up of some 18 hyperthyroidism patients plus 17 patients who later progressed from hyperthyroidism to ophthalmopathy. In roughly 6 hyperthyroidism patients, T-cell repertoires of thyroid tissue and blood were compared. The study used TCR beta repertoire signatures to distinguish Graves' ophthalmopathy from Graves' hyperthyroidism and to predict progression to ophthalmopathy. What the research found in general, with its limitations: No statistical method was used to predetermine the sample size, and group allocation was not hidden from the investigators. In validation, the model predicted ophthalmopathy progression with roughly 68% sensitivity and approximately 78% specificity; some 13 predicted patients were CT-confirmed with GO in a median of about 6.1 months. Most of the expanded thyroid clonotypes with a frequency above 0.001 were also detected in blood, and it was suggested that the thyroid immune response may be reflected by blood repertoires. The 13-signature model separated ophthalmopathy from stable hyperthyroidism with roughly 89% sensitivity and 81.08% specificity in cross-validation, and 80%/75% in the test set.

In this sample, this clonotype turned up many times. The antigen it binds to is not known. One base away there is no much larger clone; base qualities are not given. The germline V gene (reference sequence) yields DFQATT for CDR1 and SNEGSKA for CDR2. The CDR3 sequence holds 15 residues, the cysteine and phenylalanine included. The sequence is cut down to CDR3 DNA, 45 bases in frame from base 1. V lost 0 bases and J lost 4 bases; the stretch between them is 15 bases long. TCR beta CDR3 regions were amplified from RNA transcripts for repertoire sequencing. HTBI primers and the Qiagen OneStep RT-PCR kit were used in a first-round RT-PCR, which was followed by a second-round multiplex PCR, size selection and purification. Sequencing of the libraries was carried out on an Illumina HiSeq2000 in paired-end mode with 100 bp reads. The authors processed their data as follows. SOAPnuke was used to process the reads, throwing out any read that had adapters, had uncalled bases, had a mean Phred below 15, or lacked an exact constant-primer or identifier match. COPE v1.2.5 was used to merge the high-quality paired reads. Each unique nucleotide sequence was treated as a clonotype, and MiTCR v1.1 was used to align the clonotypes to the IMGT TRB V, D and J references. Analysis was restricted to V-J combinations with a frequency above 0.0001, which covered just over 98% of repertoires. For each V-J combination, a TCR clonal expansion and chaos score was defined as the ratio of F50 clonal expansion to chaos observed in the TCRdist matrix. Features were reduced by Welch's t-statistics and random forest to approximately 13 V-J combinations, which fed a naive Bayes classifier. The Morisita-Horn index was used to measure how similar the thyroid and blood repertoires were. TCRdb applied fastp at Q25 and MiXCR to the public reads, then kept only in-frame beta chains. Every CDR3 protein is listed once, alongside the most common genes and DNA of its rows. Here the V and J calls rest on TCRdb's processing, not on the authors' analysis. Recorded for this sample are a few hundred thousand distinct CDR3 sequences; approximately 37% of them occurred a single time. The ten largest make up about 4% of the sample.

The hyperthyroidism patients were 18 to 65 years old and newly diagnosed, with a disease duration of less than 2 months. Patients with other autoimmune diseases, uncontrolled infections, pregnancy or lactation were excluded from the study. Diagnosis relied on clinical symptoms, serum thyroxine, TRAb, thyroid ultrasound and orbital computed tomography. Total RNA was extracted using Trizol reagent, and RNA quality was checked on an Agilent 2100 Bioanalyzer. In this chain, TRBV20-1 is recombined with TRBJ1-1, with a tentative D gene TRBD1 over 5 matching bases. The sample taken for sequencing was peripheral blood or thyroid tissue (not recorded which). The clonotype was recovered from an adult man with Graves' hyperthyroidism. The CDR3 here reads CSARDPTASGTEAFF. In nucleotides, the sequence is TGCAGTGCTAGAGACCCGACAGCGAGCGGCACTGAAGCTTTCTTT.